What follows is one TCR beta chain and its context. The antigen remains undetermined. TCRdb's table, derived via immunoSEQ multiplex PCR, lists solely in-frame clones and lacks some. The sample includes 100,000 or so clones, more than 75% of them seen just once. Germline V gene lookup returns CDR1 MNHEY and CDR2 SVGEGT. This CDR3 has 13 amino acids. The germline V and J ends were trimmed by 4 bases and 4 bases, with 10 bases remaining between them. These data belong to a study of T cell responses to AZD1222 COVID-19 vaccine. Study results and limitations: Sampled repertoires all dated from after the peak T cell response. Following two doses of AZD1222, Spike-specific TCR breadth and depth rose. The span of vaccine-associated CD4 TCRs extended across spike, with dominance at 160-218 and 743-854. Donors were chiefly white British, with a greater number of females, and clonal diversity was perhaps underestimated.

V and J are TRBV6-2 or TRBV6-3 and TRBJ1-2; tentatively, D is TRBD1 (5 bases). This receptor was obtained from an adult in good health. Sequencing used peripheral blood, obtained on day 0 of AZD1222 vaccination. The CDR3 sequence is CASSSTQGYGYTF. CDR3 sequence (DNA): TGTGCCAGCAGTTCAACCCAGGGCTATGGCTACACCTTC.